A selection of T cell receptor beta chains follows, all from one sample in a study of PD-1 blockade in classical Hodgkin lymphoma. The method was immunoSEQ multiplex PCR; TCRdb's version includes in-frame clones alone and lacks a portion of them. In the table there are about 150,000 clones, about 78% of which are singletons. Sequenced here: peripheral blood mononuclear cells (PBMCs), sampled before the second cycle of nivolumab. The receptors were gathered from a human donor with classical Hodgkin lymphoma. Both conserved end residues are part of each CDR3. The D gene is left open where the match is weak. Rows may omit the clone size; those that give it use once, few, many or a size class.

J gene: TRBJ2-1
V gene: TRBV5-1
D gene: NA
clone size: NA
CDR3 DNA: TGCGCCAGCAGCTTGGTGCCAGGGGTCTACAATGAGCAGTTCTTC
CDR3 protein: CASSLVPGVYNEQFF

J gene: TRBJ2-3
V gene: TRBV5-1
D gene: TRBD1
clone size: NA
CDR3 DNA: TGCGCCAGCAGCTTGCGGTCAGGGGGAGTGTCGGATACGCAGTATTTT
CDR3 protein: CASSLRSGGVSDTQYF

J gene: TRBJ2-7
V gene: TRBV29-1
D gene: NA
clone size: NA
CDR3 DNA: TGCAGCGTTGAAGCAGCTTCCTACGAGCAGTACTTC
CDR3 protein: CSVEAASYEQYF

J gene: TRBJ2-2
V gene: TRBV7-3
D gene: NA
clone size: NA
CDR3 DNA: TGTGCCAGCAGCTTATACGGGGAGCTGTTTTTT
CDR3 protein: CASSLYGELFF

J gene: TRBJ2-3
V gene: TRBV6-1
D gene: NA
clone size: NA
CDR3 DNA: TGTGCCAGCAGTGACGGAACTAGCACAGATACGCAGTATTTT
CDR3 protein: CASSDGTSTDTQYF

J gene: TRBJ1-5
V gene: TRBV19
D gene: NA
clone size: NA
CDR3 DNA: TGTGCCAGTAGTATAGGACAGTATCAGCCCCAGCATTTT
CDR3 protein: CASSIGQYQPQHF

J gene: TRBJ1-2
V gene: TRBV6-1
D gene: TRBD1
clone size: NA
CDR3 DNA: TGTGCCAGCAGTGAAGAACAGGGGGTATGGGGCTACACCTTC
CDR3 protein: CASSEEQGVWGYTF

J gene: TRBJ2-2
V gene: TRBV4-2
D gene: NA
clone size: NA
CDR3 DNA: TGTGCCAGCAGCCAAGGGGACACCATCACCGGGGAGCTGTTTTTT
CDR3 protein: CASSQGDTITGELFF

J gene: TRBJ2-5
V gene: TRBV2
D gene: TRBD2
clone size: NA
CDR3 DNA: TGTGCCAGCAGTGATTGGGGACTAGCGGGAGATATCCAGTACTTC
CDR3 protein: CASSDWGLAGDIQYF

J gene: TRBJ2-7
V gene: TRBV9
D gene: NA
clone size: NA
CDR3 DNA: TGTGCCAGCAGCGTATCTGGCACCTCCTACGAGCAGTACTTC
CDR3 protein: CASSVSGTSYEQYF

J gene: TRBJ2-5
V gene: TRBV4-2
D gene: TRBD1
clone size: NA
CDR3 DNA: TGTGCCAGCAGCCGCCAGGGGGACAGGGGGGAGCAGTACTTC
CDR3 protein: CASSRQGDRGEQYF

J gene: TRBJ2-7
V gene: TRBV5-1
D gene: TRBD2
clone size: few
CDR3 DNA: TGCGCCAGCAGCTTCTTGACTAGCGGCCATCCAAGCTCCTACGAGCAGTACTTC
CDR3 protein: CASSFLTSGHPSSYEQYF

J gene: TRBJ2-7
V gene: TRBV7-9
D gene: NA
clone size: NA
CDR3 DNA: TGTGCCAGCAGCCTAGGACAGCTAGCCTACGAGCAGTACTTC
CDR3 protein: CASSLGQLAYEQYF

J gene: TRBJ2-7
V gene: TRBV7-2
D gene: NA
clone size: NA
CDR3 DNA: TGTGCCAGCAGCTTGGTACAAATCGGGACCTACGAGCAGTACTTC
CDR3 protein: CASSLVQIGTYEQYF

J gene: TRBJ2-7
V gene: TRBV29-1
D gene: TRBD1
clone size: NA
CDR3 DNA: TGCAGCGTTTGGGTTGGGGGGACAGGGGGATCCAGGGAACGCTACGAGCAGTACTTC
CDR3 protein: CSVWVGGTGGSRERYEQYF

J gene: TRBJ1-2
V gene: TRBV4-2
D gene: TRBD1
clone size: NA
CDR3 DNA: TGTGCCAGCAGCCTTGGGACAGAGCAGTACTATGGCTACACCTTC
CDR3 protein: CASSLGTEQYYGYTF

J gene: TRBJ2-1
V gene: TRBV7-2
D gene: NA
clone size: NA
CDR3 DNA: TGTGCCAGCAGCTCAATTAGTGGGACTGAATACAATGAGCAGTTCTTC
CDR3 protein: CASSSISGTEYNEQFF

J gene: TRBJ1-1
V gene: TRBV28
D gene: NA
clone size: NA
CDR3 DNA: TGTGCCAGCAGTTTGTCCCCGGGGAGGGGTAACACTGAAGCTTTCTTT
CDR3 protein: CASSLSPGRGNTEAFF

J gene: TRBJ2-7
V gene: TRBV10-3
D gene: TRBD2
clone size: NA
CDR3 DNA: TGTGCCATCAGTGCGGGAGGGGGGAGCTCCTACGAGCAGTACTTC
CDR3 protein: CAISAGGGSSYEQYF

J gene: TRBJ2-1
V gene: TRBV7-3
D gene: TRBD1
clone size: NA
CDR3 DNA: TGTGCCAGCAGCCGACAGGGCGTCAATGAGCAGTTCTTC
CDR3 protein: CASSRQGVNEQFF

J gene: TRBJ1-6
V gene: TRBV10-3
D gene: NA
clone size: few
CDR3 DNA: TGTGCCACCGGTCGGGAGGATTCACCCCTCCACTTT
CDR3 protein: CATGREDSPLHF

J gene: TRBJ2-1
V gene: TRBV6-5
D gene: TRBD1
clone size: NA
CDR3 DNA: TGTGCCAGCAGTTACCGGGGACAGGGATACAATGAGCAGTTCTTC
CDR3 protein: CASSYRGQGYNEQFF

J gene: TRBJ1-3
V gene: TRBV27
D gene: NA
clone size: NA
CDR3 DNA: TGTGCCAGCAGTTTATCACACAGAACCAACTCTGGAAACACCATATATTTT
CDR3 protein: CASSLSHRTNSGNTIYF

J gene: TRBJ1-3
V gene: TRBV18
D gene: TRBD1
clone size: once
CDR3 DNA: TGTGCCAGCTCACCCTCAGGGGGCTCTGGAAACACCATATATTTT
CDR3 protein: CASSPSGGSGNTIYF

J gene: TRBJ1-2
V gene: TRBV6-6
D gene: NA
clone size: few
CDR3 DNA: TGTGCCAGCAACTGGCCCGGGACACCAGATAATCACACCTTC
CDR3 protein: CASNWPGTPDNHTF

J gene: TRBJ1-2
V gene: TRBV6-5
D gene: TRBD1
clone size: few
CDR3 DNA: TGTGCCAGCAGTTATACTGAGGGGGCTGCCGATGGCTACACCTTC
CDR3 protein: CASSYTEGAADGYTF

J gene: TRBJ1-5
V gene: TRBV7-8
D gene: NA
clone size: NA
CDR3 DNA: TGTGCCAGCAGCTTAGGGGTTCAGGGTTATCAGCCCCAGCATTTT
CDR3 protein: CASSLGVQGYQPQHF

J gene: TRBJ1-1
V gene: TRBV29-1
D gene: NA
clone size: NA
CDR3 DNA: TGCAGCGTTGATGTATTCGGTACGGGAGGATTTGAAGCTTTCTTT
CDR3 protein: CSVDVFGTGGFEAFF

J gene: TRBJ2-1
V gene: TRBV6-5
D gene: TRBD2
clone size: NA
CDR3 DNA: TGTGCCAGCCGGGGGGGATATGAGCAGTTCTTC
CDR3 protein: CASRGGYEQFF

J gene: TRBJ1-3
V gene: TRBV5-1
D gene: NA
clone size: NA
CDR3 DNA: TGCGCCAGCAGCTCGGGTTCTGGAAACACCATATATTTT
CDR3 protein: CASSSGSGNTIYF

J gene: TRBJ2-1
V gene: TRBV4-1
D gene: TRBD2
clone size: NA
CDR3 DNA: TGCGCCAGCAGCCCGAAGGCGGGAGGGCGCGATGAGCAGTTCTTC
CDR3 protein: CASSPKAGGRDEQFF

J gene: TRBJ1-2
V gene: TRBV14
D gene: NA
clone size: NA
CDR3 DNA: TGTGCCAGCAGCCAAGGGACCTTGGGACACACTAACTATGGCTACACCTTC
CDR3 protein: CASSQGTLGHTNYGYTF

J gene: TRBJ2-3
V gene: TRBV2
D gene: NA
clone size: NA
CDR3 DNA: TGTGCCAGCAGTAAGGTACAGAAGAGCACAGATACGCAGTATTTT
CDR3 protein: CASSKVQKSTDTQYF

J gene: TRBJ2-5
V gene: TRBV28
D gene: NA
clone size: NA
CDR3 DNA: TGTGCCAGCAGTTTATACAGGGAAGAGACCCAGTACTTC
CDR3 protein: CASSLYREETQYF

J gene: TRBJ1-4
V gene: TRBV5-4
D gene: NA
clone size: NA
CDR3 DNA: TGTGCCAGCAGCTTGGCTGGGGGATACAGAACTAATGAAAAACTGTTTTTT
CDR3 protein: CASSLAGGYRTNEKLFF

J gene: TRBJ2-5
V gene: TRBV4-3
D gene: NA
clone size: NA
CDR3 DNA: TGCGCCAGCAGCCAAAGGCTAGATGAGACCCAGTACTTC
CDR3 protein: CASSQRLDETQYF

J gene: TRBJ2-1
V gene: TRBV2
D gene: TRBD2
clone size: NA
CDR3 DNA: TGTGCCAGCAGGCCAGCGGGAGTAGGCGATGAGCAGTTCTTC
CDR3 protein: CASRPAGVGDEQFF

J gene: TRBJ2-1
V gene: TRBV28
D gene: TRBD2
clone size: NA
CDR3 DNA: TGTGCCAGCAGACCGGGACTAGCGGGGGCCTACAATGAGCAGTTCTTC
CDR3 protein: CASRPGLAGAYNEQFF

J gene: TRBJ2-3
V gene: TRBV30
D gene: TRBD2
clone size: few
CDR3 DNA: TGTGCCTGGAGTGCGGGACTAGCCCCAGATACGCAGTATTTT
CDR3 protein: CAWSAGLAPDTQYF

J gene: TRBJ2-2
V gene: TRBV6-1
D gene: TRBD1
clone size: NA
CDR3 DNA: TGTGCCAGCGACAGGGTCGAGACCGGGGAGCTGTTTTTT
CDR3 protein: CASDRVETGELFF

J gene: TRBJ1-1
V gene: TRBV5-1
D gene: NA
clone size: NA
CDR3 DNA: TGCGCCAGCAGCCATACCGTGGGGGGTACGAACACTGAAGCTTTCTTT
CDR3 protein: CASSHTVGGTNTEAFF

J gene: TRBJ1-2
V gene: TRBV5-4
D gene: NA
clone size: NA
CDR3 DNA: TGTGCCAGCAGCTGGGTCGGTTTAGGAAATGGCTACACCTTC
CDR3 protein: CASSWVGLGNGYTF

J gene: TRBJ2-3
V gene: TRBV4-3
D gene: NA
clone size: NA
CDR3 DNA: TGCGCCAGCAGCCAAGAGTTGACACGCACAGATACGCAGTATTTT
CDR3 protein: CASSQELTRTDTQYF

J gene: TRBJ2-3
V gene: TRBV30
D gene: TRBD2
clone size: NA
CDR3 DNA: TGTGCCTGGAGGTATAGCGGGAGAGGCACAGATACGCAGTATTTT
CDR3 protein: CAWRYSGRGTDTQYF

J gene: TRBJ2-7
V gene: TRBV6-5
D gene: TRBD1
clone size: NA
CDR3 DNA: TGTGCCAGCAGTTACCTGACAGGGGGGTACGAGCAGTACTTC
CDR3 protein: CASSYLTGGYEQYF

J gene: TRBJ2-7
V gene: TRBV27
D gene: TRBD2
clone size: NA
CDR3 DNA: TGTGCCAGCAGTCGTGCGGGGGGGAACGAGCAGTACTTC
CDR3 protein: CASSRAGGNEQYF

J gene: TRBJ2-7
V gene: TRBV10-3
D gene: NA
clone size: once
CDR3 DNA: TGTGCCATCAGTGGCAGGGGTACCGTCGAGCAGTACTTC
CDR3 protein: CAISGRGTVEQYF

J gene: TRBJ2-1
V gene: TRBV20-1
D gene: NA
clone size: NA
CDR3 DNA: TGCAGTGCCTGGGGTGGGAATGAGCAGTTCTTC
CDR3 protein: CSAWGGNEQFF

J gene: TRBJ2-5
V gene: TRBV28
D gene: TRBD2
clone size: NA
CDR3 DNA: TGTGCCAGCAGTCGACCCGGGGGGGTCATCAAGACCCAGTACTTC
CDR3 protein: CASSRPGGVIKTQYF

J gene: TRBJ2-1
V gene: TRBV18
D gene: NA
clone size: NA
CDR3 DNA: TGTGCCAGCTCACCAGATTCCGTGAATGAGCAGTTCTTC
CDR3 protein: CASSPDSVNEQFF